The TCR beta chain described here comes from a study of T cell responses to AZD1222 COVID-19 vaccine. The study pooled second doses at about 4 or about 12 weeks. Remarks on this clone: As yet, its antigen is unknown. One junction end disagrees with the germline gene, perhaps due to a read error.

Study results and limitations: Increased Spike-specific TCR breadth and depth were observed after two AZD1222 doses. Dominant at 160-218 and 743-854, vaccine-associated CD4 TCRs also spanned spike. Unmutated regions of variants are reportedly targeted by nearly half of spike-specific TCRs.

TCRdb keeps only in-frame clones here, not all; method: immunoSEQ multiplex PCR. Of nearly 110,000 clones detected, 80% to 95% appear once; the ten largest clones hold 5.5% to 7%. The germline gives CDR1 SSHAT, CDR2 FNYEAQ (reference sequence). The CDR3 has 13 residues. This specimen consisted of peripheral blood, obtained 28 days after the second AZD1222 dose. The TCR was taken from an adult who received the AZD1222 COVID-19 vaccine. The chain has TRBV7-7 and TRBJ2-2; no reliable D call. For the CDR3, the DNA is TGTGCTAGCAGCTTAGTCCTGGTCGGGGAGCTGTTTTTT. Protein sequence: CASSLVLVGELFF.